This TCR beta chain was captured by sequencing in a study of T-cell reconstitution after alpha-beta-depleted transplantation in children. As it was prepared, the TCRbeta library received unique molecular identifiers. TCRdb passed the PCR reads through MiXCR, listing each CDR3 protein once. The sample carries some 190,000 distinct CDR3 sequences, more than 9.5% recorded once. Germline V gives CDR1 SQVTM, CDR2 ANQGSEA. The ends were cut back, 5 bases at V and 2 bases at J, with 13 bases in the middle. The CDR3 runs 14 residues. At least ten counts were recorded for this clonotype. The gene calls are TRBV29-1 and TRBJ2-1, with TRBD1 as a possible D gene (5 bases). The material sequenced was PBMCs, taken before TCRalphabeta/CD19-depleted stem cell transplant. This receptor was identified in a boy aged 2-9 years with acute myeloid leukemia, due to receive a stem cell transplant. CDR3 nucleotide sequence: TGCAGCGTTCTGGGGCAAACCGCCTACAATGAGCAGTTCTTC. It codes for CSVLGQTAYNEQFF.